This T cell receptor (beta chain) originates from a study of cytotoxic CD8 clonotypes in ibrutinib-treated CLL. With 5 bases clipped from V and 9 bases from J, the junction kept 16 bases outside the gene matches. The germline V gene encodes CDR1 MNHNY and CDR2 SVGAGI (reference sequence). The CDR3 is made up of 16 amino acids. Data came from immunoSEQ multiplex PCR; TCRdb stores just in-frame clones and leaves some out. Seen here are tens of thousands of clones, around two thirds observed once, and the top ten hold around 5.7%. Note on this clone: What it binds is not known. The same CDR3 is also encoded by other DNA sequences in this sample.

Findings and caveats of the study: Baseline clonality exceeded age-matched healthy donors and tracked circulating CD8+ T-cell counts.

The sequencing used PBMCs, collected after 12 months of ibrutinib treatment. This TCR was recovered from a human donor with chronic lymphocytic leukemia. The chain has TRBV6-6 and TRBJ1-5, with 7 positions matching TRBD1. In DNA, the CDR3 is TGTGCCAGCAGTAGTAATAGGGGGCTGGCCTCGGGGCCCCAGCATTTT. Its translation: CASSSNRGLASGPQHF.